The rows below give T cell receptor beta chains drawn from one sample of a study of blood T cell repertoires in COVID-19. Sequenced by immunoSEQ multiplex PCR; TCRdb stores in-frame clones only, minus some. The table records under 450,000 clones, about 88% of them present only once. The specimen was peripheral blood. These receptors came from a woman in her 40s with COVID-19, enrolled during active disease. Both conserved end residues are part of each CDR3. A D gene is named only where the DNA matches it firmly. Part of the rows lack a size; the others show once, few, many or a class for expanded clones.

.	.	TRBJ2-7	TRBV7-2	TGTGCCAGCAGTCCCTCACGGGGGGCCGTATACGAGCAGTACTTC	CASSPSRGAVYEQYF
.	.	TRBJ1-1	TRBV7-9	TGTGCCAGCAGCTTAGTCGACTCCAGTTTCTTT	CASSLVDSSFF
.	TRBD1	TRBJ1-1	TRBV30	TGTGCCTGGAGTCGGGACAGTAACACTGAAGCTTTCTTT	CAWSRDSNTEAFF
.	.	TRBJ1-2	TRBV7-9	TGTGCCAGCAGCTTATTCGGGCAGGGAGGGGATGGCTACACCTTC	CASSLFGQGGDGYTF
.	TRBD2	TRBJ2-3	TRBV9	TGTGCCAGCAGCGGCTCGGGCGGGAGATACACAGATACGCAGTATTTT	CASSGSGGRYTDTQYF
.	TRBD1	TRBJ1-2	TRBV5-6	TGTGCCAGCAGCTACACAGGGGGCGATGGCTACACCTTC	CASSYTGGDGYTF
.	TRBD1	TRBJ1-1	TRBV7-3	TGTGCCAGCAGCCTCAGGGACAGGGGAATGGCTTTCTTT	CASSLRDRGMAFF
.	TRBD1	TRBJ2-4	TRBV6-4	TGTGCCAGCAGTGCCGGGACAGGGGGTGGCATTCAGTACTTC	CASSAGTGGGIQYF
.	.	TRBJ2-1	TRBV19	TGTGCCAGTAGCTACCGAACCCTAGGAAACCATGAGCAGTTCTTC	CASSYRTLGNHEQFF
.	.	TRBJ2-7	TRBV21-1	TGTGCCAGCAGCCCAGTCATCTCCTACGAGCAGTACTTC	CASSPVISYEQYF
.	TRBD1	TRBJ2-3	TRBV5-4	TGTGCCAGCCGCCGGGACAGGGCCGCAGATACGCAGTATTTT	CASRRDRAADTQYF
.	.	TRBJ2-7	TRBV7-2	TGTGCCAGCAGCAAAACTAGTTACGAGCAGTACTTC	CASSKTSYEQYF
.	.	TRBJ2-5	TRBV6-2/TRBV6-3	TGTGCCAGCAGTTACTCGCCAGTTCAAGAGACCCAGTACTTC	CASSYSPVQETQYF
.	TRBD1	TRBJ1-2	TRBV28	TGTGCCACCAAAAACACCGGAGGGGGCGGCCTAACCGCTAACTATGGCTACACCTTC	CATKNTGGGGLTANYGYTF
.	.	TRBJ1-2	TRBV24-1	TGTGCCACCAGTGTTGCCGAAGAATCAGGGGCCGCGGGGGATGGCTATGGCTACACCTTC	CATSVAEESGAAGDGYGYTF
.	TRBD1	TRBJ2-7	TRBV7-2	TGTGCCAGCAGCCTCCGGACAGGGGGATCCTACGAGCAGTACTTC	CASSLRTGGSYEQYF
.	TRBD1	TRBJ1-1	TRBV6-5	TGTGCCAGCAGTTACTCGAACAGGGGCGCTGAAGCTTTCTTT	CASSYSNRGAEAFF
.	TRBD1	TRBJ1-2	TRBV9	TGTGCCAGCAGCGTAGTTCAGGACAGGGGCAGTCACACCTTC	CASSVVQDRGSHTF
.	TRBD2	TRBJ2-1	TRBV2	TGTGCCAGCAAGCCGGGACTAGCGGGTCATGAGCAGTTCTTC	CASKPGLAGHEQFF
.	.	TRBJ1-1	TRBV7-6	TGTGCCAGCAGCTATCAGCGGGGCACTGAAGCTTTCTTT	CASSYQRGTEAFF
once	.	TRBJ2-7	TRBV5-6	TGTGCCAGCAGCTTGGTTAAATCCTACGAGCAGTACTTC	CASSLVKSYEQYF
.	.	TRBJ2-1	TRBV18	TGTGCCAGCTCACCGGACAGCCCTCCAGATAATGAGCAGTTCTTC	CASSPDSPPDNEQFF
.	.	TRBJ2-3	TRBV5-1	TGCGCCAGCAGCGGGGGACACACAGATACGCAGTATTTT	CASSGGHTDTQYF
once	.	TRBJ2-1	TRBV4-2	TGTGCCAGCAGCCAAACTAGCTTCCTTGAGCAGTTCTTC	CASSQTSFLEQFF
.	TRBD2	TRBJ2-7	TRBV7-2	TGTGCCAGCAGCTTAGTAGCGGGAGGGCTGAGGTACGAGCAGTACTTC	CASSLVAGGLRYEQYF
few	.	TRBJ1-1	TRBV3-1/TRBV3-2	TGTGCCAGCAGCCAAAGGCCGCCGGTAGGGGGAACTGAAGCTTTCTTT	CASSQRPPVGGTEAFF
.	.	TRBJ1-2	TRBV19	TGTGCCAGCCAATCCCCCAGGGACAAGTTTAACTATGGCTACACCTTC	CASQSPRDKFNYGYTF
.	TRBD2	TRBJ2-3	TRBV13	TGTGCCAGCAGCTTAACTAGCGGGACTAGCACAGATACGCAGTATTTT	CASSLTSGTSTDTQYF
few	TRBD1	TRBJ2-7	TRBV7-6	TGTGCCAGCAGCCGTGGGACAGGGGGGAAGGGACAGCCCTACGAGCAGTACTTC	CASSRGTGGKGQPYEQYF
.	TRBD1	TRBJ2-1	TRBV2	TGTGCCATCGAGGGGGCAGGGGGCGAGAAATACAATGAGCAGTTCTTC	CAIEGAGGEKYNEQFF
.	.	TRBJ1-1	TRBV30	TGTGCCTCGGGATGGACGACGTTGTCGTTCGCTTTCTTT	CASGWTTLSFAFF
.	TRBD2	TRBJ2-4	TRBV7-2	TGTGCCAGCAACCAAGCGGGAGTCAAAAACATTCAGTACTTC	CASNQAGVKNIQYF
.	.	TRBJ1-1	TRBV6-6	TGTGCCAGCAGTTACGGGGTGGGGGGCACTGAAGCTTTCTTT	CASSYGVGGTEAFF
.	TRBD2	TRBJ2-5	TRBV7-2	TGTGCCAGCAGCCCTCTAGCGGGTGTAGGGTGGGAAGAGACCCAGTACTTC	CASSPLAGVGWEETQYF
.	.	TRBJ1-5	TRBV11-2	TGTGCCAGCAGCTTAGGCGGCTCTCTGGGTCAGCCCCAGCATTTT	CASSLGGSLGQPQHF
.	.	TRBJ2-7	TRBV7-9	TGTGCCAGCAGCTCCCCTTCCCGGGGATACGAGCAGTACTTC	CASSSPSRGYEQYF
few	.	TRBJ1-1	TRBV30	TGTGCCTGGGCACGGGGGACTGAAGCTTTCTTT	CAWARGTEAFF
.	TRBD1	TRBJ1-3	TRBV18	TGTGCCAGCTCACCAAGACAGGGATGGGGAGGAAACACCATATATTTT	CASSPRQGWGGNTIYF
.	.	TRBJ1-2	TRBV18	TGTGCCAGCTCACCACCGACCCGGGAAGGCTACACCTTC	CASSPPTREGYTF
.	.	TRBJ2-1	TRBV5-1	TGCGCCAGCACGTATCAGGGTGGCCCTTACAATGAGCAGTTCTTC	CASTYQGGPYNEQFF
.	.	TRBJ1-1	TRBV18	TGTGCCAGCTCACCCTACCGCGGGCAGAAGAACACTGAAGCTTTCTTT	CASSPYRGQKNTEAFF
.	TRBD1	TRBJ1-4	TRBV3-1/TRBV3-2	TGTGCCAGCAGCCAAGGTTTACAGGGGGCAAATGAAAAACTGTTTTTT	CASSQGLQGANEKLFF
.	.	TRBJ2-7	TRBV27	TGTGCCAGCAGTGGACGTAACCGGGACATCCACGAGCAGTACTTC	CASSGRNRDIHEQYF
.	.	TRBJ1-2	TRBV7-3	TGTGCCAGCAGCTTAACGTCGGCGGGGGGAGGCTATGGCTACACCTTC	CASSLTSAGGGYGYTF